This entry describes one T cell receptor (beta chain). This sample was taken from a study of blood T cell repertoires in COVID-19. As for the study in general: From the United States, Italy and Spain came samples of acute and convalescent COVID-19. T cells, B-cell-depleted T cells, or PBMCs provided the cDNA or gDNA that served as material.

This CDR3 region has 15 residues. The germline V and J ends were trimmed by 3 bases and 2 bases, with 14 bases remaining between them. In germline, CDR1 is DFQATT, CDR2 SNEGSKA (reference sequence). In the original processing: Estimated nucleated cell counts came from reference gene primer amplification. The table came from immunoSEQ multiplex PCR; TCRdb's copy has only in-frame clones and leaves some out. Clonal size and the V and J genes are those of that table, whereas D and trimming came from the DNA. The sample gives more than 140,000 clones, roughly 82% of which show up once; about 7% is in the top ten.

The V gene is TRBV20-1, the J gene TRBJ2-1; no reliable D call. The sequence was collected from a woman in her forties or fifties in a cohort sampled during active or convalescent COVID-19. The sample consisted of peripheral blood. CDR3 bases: TGCAGTGCTAGTCTGCCCCGAACAACCTACAATGAGCAGTTCTTC. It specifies CSASLPRTTYNEQFF.